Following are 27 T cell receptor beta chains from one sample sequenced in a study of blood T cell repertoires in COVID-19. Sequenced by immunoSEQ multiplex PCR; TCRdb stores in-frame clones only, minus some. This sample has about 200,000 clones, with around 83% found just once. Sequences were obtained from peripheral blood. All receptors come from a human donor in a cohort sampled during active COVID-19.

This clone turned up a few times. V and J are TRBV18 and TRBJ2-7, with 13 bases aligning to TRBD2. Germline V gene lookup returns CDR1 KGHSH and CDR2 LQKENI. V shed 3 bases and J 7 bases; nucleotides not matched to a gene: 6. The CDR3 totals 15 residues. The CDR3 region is CASSPGTSGTQEQYF. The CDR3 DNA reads TGTGCCAGCTCACCGGGGACTAGCGGGACCCAGGAGCAGTACTTC. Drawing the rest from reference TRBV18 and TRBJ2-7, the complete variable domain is NAGVMQNPRHLVRRRGQEARLRCSPMKGHSHVYWYRQLPEEGLKFMVYLQKENIIDESGMPKERFSAEFPKEGPSILRIQQVVRGDSAAYFCASSPGTSGTQEQYFGPGTRLTVT.

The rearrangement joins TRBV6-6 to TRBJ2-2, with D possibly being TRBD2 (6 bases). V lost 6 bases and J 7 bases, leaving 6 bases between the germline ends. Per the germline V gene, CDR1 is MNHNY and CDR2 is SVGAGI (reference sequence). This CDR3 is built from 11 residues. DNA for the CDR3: TGTGCCAGCAGCGGGAGCGGGGAGCTGTTTTTT. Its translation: CASSGSGELFF.

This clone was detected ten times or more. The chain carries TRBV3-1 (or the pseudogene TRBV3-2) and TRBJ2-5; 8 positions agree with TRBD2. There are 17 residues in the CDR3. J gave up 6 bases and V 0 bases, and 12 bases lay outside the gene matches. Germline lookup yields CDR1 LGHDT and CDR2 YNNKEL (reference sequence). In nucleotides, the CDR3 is TGTGCCAGCAGCCAAGAAGCCAACGGGGGGGCTCGAAAGACCCAGTACTTC. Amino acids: CASSQEANGGARKTQYF.

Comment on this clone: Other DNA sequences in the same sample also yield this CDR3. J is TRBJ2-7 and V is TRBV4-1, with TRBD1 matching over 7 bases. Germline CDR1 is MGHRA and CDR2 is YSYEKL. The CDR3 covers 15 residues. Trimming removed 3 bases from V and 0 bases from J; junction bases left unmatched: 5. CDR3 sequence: CASSQGRGSSYEQYF. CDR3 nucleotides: TGCGCCAGCAGCCAGGGCAGGGGGTCCTCCTACGAGCAGTACTTC.

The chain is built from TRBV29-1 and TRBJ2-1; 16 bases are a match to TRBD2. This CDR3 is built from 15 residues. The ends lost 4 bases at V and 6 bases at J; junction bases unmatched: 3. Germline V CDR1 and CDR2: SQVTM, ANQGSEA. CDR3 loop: CSVAGLAGGINEQFF. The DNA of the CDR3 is TGCAGCGTTGCGGGACTAGCGGGAGGGATCAATGAGCAGTTCTTC.

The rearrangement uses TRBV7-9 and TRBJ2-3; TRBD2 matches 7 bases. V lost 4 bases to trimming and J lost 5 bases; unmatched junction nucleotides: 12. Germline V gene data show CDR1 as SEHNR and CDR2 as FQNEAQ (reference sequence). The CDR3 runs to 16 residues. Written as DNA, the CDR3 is TGTGCCAGCAGCTCCCAGGGCGGGAGAAGGATAGATACGCAGTATTTT. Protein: CASSSQGGRRIDTQYF.

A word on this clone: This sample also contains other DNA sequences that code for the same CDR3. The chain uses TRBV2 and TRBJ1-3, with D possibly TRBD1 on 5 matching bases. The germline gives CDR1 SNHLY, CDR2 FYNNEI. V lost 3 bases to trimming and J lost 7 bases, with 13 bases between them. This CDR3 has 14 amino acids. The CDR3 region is CASSEGGEGNTIYF. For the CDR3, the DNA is TGTGCCAGCAGTGAGGGAGGGGAAGGGAACACCATATATTTT.

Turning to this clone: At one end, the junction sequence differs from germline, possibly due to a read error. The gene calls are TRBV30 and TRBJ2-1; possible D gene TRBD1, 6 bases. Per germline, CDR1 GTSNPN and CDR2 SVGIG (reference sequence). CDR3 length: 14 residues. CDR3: CAWRGASFYSEQFF. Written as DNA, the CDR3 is TGTGCCTGGAGGGGGGCCTCCTTCTACAGTGAGCAGTTCTTC. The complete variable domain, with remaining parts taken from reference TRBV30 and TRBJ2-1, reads SQTIHQWPATLVQPVGSPLSLECTVEGTSNPNLYWYRQAAGRGLQLLFYSVGIGQISSEVPQNLSASRPQDRQFILSSKKLLLSDSGFYLCAWRGASFYSEQFFGPGTRLTVL.

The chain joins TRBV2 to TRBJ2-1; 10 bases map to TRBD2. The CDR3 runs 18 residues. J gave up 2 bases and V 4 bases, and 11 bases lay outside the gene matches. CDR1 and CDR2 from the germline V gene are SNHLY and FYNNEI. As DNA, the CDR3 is TGTGCCAGCAGTGTCCCCAGGCTAGCGGGAGTTACCTACAATGAGCAGTTCTTC. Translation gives CASSVPRLAGVTYNEQFF.

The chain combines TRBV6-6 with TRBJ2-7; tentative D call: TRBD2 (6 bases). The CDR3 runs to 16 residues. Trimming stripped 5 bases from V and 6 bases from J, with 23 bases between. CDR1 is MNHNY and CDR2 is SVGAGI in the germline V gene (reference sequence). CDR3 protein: CASSLTWTGSLAEQYF. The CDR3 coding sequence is TGTGCCAGCAGTCTAACCTGGACCGGGAGCCTCGCCGAGCAGTACTTC.

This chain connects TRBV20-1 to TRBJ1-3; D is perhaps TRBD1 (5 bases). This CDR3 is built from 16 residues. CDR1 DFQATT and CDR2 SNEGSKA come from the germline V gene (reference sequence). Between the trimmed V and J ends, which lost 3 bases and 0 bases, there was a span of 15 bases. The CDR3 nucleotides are TGCAGTGCTAGTTTGGGGCACCTCAGCTCTGGAAACACCATATATTTT. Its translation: CSASLGHLSSGNTIYF.

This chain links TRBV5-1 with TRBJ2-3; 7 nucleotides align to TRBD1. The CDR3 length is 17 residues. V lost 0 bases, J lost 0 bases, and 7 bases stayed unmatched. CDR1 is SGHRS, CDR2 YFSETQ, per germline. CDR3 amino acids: CASSLVGGGPSTDTQYF. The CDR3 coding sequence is TGCGCCAGCAGCTTGGTAGGGGGCGGCCCGAGCACAGATACGCAGTATTTT.

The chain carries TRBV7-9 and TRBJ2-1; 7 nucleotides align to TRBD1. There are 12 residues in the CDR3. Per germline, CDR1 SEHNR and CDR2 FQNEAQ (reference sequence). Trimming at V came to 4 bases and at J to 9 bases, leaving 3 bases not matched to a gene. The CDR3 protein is CASSSTGVEQFF. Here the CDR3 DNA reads TGTGCCAGCAGCTCCACAGGGGTTGAGCAGTTCTTC.

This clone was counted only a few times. The CDR3, as DNA: TGTGCCACAATCCCAGGTCCTCATTCAACCGAGCAGTACTTC. This encodes CATIPGPHSTEQYF. The chain employs TRBV28 and TRBJ2-7; D gene uncertain. The V gene's germline CDR1 is MDHEN and CDR2 SYDVKM. This CDR3 is 14 amino acids long. Trimming left V 10 bases short and J 6 bases short, with 22 bases between. Based on the CDR3 plus reference TRBV28 and TRBJ2-7, the full variable domain is DVKVTQSSRYLVKRTGEKVFLECVQDMDHENMFWYRQDPGLGLRLIYFSYDVKMKEKGDIPEGYSVSREKKERFSLILESASTNQTSMYLCATIPGPHSTEQYFGPGTRLTVT.

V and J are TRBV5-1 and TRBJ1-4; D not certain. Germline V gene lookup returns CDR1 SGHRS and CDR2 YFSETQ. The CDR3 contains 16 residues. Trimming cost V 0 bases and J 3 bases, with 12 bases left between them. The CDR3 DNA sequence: TGCGCCAGCAGCTTGGGTGTCTCACAGCCTAATGAAAAACTGTTTTTT. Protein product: CASSLGVSQPNEKLFF.

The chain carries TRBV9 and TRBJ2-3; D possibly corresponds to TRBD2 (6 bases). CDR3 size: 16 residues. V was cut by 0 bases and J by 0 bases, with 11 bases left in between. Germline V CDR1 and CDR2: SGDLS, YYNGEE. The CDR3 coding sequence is TGTGCCAGCAGCGTAGGAAGCGGGTTCAGCACAGATACGCAGTATTTT. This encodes CASSVGSGFSTDTQYF.

CDR3 protein: CASDRQASYYEQYF. The CDR3 nucleotides read TGTGCCAGCGACCGACAGGCTTCGTACTACGAGCAGTACTTC. The rearrangement joins TRBV6-5 to TRBJ2-7; D possibly corresponds to TRBD1 (6 bases). CDR3 size: 14 residues. Germline V gene data show CDR1 as MNHEY and CDR2 as SVGAGI. V lost 8 bases to trimming and J lost 3 bases, with 17 bases between them.

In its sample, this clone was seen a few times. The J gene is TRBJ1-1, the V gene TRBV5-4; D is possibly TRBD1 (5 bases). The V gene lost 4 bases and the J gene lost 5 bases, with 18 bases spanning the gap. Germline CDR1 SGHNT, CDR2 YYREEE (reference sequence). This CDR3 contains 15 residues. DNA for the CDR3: TGTGCCAGCAGCGGGCAGAATACAGGTGTGACTGAAGCTTTCTTT. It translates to CASSGQNTGVTEAFF.

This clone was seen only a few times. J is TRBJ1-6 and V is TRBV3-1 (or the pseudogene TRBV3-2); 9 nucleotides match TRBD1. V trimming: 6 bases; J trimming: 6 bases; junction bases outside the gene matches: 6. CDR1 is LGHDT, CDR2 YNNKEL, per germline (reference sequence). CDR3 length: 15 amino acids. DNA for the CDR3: TGTGCCAGCAGTTACCGGGACAGGGTTAATTCACCCCTCCACTTT. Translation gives CASSYRDRVNSPLHF.

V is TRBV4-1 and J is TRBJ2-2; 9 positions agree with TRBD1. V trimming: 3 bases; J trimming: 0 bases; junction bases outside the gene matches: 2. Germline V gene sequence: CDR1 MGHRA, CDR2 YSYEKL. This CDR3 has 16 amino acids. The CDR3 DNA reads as TGCGCCAGCAGCCAGCGGACAGGGGCGAACACCGGGGAGCTGTTTTTT. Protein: CASSQRTGANTGELFF.

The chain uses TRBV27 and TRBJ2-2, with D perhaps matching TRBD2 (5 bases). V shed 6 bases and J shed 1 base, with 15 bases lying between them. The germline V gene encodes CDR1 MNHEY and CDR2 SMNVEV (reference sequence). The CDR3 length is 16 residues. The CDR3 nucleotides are TGTGCCAGCAGCACTAGAGGGAGTAGGAACACCGGGGAGCTGTTTTTT. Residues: CASSTRGSRNTGELFF.

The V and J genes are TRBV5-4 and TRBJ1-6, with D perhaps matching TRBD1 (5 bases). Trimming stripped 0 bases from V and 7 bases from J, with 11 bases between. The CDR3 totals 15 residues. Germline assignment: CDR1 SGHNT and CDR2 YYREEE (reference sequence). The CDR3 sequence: CASSLEGRRNSPLHF. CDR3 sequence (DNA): TGTGCCAGCAGCTTGGAGGGGAGGAGGAATTCACCCCTCCACTTT. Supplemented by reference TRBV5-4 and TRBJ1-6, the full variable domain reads ETGVTQSPTHLIKTRGQQVTLRCSSQSGHNTVSWYQQALGQGPQFIFQYYREEENGRGNFPPRFSGLQFPNYSSELNVNALELDDSALYLCASSLEGRRNSPLHFGNGTRLTVT.

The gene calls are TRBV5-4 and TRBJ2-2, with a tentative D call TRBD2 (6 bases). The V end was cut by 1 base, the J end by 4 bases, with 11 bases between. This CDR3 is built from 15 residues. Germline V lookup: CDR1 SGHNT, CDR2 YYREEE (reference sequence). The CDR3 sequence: CASSLPEGRTGELFF. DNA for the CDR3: TGTGCCAGCAGCTTGCCGGAGGGCCGCACCGGGGAGCTGTTTTTT.

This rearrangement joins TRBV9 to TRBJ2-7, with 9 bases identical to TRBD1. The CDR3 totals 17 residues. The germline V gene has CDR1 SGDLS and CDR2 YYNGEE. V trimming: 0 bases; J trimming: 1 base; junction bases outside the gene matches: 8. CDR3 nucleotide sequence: TGTGCCAGCAGCGTAGGCCCTTCCGGGACAGGGTCCTACGAGCAGTACTTC. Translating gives CASSVGPSGTGSYEQYF.

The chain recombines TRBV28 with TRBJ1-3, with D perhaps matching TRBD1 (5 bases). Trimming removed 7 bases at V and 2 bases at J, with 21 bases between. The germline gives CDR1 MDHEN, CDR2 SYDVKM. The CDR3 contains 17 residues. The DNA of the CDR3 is TGTGCCAGCACTGAGGTGGGGCGGCACCGTACTGGAAACACCATATATTTT. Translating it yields CASTEVGRHRTGNTIYF.

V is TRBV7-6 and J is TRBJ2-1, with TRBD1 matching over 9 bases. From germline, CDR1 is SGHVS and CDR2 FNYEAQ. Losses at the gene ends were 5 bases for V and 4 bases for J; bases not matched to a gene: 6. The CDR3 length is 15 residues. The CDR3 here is CASSLGDREYNEQFF. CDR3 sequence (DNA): TGTGCCAGCAGCCTGGGGGACAGGGAGTACAATGAGCAGTTCTTC.

The CDR3 reads CASSLSADRGIFGNTIYF. As DNA, the CDR3 is TGTGCCAGCAGCTTATCTGCGGACAGGGGGATCTTTGGAAACACCATATATTTT. The chain links TRBV7-9 to TRBJ1-3; 10 nucleotides agree with TRBD1. The junction had 10 bases not matched to a gene; V was cut back by 2 bases and J by 3 bases. The CDR3 is 18 residues long. Germline V gene data show CDR1 as SEHNR and CDR2 as FQNEAQ (reference sequence).